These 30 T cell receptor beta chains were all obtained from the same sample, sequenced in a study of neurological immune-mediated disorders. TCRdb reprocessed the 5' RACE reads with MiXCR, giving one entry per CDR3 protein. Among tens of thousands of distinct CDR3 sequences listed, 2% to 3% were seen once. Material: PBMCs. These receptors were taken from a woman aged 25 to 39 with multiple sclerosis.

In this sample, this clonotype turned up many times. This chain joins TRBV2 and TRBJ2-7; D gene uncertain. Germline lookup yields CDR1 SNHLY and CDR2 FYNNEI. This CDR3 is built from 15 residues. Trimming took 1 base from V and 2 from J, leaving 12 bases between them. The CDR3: CASSEEIDLTYEQYF. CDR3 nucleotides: TGTGCCAGCAGTGAAGAAATTGACTTAACCTACGAGCAGTACTTC.

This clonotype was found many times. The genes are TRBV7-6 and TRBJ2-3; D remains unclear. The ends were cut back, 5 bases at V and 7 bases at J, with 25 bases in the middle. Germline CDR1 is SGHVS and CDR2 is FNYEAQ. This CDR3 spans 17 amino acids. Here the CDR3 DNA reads TGTGCCAGCAGCAGCGCCCCGGTTAGGGATGAACAGAATACGCAGTATTTT. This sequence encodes CASSSAPVRDEQNTQYF.

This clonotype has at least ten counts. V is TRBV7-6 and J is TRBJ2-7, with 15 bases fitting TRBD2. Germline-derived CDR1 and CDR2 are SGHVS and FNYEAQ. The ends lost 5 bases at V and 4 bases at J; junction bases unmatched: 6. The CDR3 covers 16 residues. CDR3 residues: CASSPTGTSGRYEQYF. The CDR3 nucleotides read TGTGCCAGCAGCCCCACCGGGACTAGCGGGAGGTACGAGCAGTACTTC. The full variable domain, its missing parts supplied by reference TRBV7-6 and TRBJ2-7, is GAGVSQSPRYKVTKRGQDVALRCDPISGHVSLYWYRQALGQGPEFLTYFNYEAQQDKSGLPNDRFSAERPEGSISTLTIQRTEQRDSAMYRCASSPTGTSGRYEQYFGPGTRLTVT.

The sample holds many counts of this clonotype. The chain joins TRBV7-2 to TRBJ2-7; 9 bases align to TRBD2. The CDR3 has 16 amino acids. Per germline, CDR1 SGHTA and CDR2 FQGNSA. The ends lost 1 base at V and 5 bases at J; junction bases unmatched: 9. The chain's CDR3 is CASSLEREERIDEQYF. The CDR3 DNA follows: TGTGCCAGCAGCTTAGAGCGGGAGGAGAGAATCGACGAGCAGTACTTC.

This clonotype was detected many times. The DNA for the CDR3 is TGTGCCAGCAGCCAAGTCCCGACAGGAACTGGAAACACCATATATTTT. Residues: CASSQVPTGTGNTIYF. The genes are TRBV3-1 and TRBJ1-3; D possibly corresponds to TRBD1 (6 bases). This CDR3 is 16 amino acids long. Germline loops: CDR1 LGHDT, CDR2 YNNKEL (reference sequence). V was trimmed by 1 base and J by 2 bases, leaving 12 bases between them.

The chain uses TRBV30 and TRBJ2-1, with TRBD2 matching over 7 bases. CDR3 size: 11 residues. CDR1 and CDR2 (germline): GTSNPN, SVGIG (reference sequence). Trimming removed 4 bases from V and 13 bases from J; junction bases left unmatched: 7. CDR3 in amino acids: CAWMAGALQFF. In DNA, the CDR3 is TGTGCCTGGATGGCGGGAGCCTTACAGTTCTTC. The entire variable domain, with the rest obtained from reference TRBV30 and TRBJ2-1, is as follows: SQTIHQWPATLVQPVGSPLSLECTVEGTSNPNLYWYRQAAGRGLQLLFYSVGIGQISSEVPQNLSASRPQDRQFILSSKKLLLSDSGFYLCAWMAGALQFFGPGTRLTVL.

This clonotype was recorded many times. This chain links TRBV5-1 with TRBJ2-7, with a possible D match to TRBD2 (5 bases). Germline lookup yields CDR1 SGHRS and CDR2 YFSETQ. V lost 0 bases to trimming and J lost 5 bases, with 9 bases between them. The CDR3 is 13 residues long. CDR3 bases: TGCGCCAGCAGCTTGGGAGGGAACGACGAGCAGTACTTC. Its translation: CASSLGGNDEQYF. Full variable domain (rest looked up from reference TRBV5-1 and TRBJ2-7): KAGVTQTPRYLIKTRGQQVTLSCSPISGHRSVSWYQQTPGQGLQFLFEYFSETQRNKGNFPGRFSGRQFSNSRSEMNVSTLELGDSALYLCASSLGGNDEQYFGPGTRLTVT.

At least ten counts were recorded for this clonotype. This CDR3 reads CATAGTREETQYF. For the CDR3, the DNA is TGTGCCACCGCGGGGACACGGGAGGAGACCCAGTACTTC. J is TRBJ2-5 and V is TRBV15; D might be TRBD1 or TRBD2, each matching 6 bases. V lost 8 bases to trimming and J lost 5 bases, with 15 bases between them. The CDR3 is 13 amino acids. Germline loops: CDR1 LNHNV, CDR2 YYDKDF (reference sequence).

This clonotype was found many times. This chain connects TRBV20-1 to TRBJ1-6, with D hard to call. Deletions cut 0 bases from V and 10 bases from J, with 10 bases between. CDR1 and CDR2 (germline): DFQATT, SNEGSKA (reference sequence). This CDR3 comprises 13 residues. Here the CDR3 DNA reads TGCAGTGCTAGAGATATAACTAGGTCACCCCTCCACTTT. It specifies CSARDITRSPLHF.

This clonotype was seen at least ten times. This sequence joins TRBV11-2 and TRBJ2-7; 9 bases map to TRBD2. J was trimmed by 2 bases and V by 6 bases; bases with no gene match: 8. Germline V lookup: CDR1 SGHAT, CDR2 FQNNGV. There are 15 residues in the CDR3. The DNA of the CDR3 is TGTGCCAGCAGGGATTGGACTAGCGAAACCTACGAGCAGTACTTC. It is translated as CASRDWTSETYEQYF. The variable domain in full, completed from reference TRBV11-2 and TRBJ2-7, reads EAGVAQSPRYKIIEKRQSVAFWCNPISGHATLYWYQQILGQGPKLLIQFQNNGVVDDSQLPKDRFSAERLKGVDSTLKIQPAKLEDSAVYLCASRDWTSETYEQYFGPGTRLTVT.

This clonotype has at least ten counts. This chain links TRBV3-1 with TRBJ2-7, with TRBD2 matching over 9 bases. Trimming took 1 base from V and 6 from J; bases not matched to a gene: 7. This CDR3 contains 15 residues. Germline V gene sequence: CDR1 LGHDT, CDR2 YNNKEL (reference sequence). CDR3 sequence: CASSQGGLAVVEQYF. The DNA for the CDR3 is TGTGCCAGCAGCCAAGGGGGACTAGCAGTCGTCGAGCAGTACTTC.

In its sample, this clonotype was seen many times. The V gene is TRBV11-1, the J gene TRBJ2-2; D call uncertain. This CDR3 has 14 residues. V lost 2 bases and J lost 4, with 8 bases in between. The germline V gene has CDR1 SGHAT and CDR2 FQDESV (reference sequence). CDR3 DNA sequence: TGTGCCAGCAGCTTACTCGGGTTCACCGGGGAGCTGTTTTTT. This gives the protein CASSLLGFTGELFF.

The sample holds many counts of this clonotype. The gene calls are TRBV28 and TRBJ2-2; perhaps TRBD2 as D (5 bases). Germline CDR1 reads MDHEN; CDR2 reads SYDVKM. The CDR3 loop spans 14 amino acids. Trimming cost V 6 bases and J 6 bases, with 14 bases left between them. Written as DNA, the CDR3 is TGTGCCAGCAGGGGTACTAGTGTCGCCGGGGAGCTGTTTTTT. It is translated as CASRGTSVAGELFF.

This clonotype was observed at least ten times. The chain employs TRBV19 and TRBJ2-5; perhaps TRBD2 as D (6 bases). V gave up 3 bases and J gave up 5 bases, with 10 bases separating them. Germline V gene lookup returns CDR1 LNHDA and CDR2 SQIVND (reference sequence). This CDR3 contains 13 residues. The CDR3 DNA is TGTGCCAGTAGTATCGGCGGGATGGAGACCCAGTACTTC. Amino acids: CASSIGGMETQYF.

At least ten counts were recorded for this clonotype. In DNA form, the CDR3 reads TGTGCCAGCTCACCACCGTTTGACGGAACCTACGAGCAGTACTTC. Translating it yields CASSPPFDGTYEQYF. The V call is TRBV18, the J call TRBJ2-7; D gene unclear. Deletions cut 0 bases from V and 2 bases from J, with 11 bases between. This CDR3 region has 15 residues. CDR1 and CDR2 from the germline V gene are KGHSH and LQKENI.

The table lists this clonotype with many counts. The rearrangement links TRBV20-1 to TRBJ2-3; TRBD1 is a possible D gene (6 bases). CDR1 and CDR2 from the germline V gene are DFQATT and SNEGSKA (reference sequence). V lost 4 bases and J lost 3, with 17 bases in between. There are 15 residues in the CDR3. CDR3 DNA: TGCAGTGCTAAACTCGTTGGGACAAGGACAGATACGCAGTATTTT. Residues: CSAKLVGTRTDTQYF.

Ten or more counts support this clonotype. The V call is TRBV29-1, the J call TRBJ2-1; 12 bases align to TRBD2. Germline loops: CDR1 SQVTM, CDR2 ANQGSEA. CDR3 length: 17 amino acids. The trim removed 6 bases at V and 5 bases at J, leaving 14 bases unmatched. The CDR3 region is CSVSGLAGGKLNNEQFF. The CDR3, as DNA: TGCAGCGTATCGGGTCTAGCGGGAGGGAAGCTGAACAATGAGCAGTTCTTC.

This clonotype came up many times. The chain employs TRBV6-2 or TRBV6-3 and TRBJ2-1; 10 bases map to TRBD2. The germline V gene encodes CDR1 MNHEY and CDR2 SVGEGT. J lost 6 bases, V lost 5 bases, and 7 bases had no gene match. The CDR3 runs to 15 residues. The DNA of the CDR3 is TGTGCCAGCAGTCTCCTAGCGGGAGAGGCCAATGAGCAGTTCTTC. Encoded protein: CASSLLAGEANEQFF.

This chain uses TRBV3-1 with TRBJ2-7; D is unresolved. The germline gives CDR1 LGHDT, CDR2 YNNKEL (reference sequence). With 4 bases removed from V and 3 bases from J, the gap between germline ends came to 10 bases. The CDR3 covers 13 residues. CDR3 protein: CASSLGPDYEQYF. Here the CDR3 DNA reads TGTGCCAGCAGCCTAGGACCGGACTACGAGCAGTACTTC.

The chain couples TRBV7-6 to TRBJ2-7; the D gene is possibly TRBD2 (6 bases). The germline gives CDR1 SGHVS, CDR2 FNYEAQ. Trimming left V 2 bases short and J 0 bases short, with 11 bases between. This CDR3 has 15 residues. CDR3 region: CASSLRPGSSYEQYF. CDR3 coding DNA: TGTGCCAGCAGCTTAAGGCCCGGGAGCTCCTACGAGCAGTACTTC.

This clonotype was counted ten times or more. Here the CDR3 DNA reads TGTGCCAGCAGGGACGGTGGAGGTCGGAACATTCAGTACTTC. Translating gives CASRDGGGRNIQYF. The rearrangement joins TRBV6-2 or TRBV6-3 to TRBJ2-4, with D possibly TRBD2 on 5 matching bases. Germline V lookup: CDR1 MNHEY, CDR2 SVGEGT. This CDR3 comprises 14 residues. Trimming removed 6 bases at V and 7 bases at J, with 16 bases between.

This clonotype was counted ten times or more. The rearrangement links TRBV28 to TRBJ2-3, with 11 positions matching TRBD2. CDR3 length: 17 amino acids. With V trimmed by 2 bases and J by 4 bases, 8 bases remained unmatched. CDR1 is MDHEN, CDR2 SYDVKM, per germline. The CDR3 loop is CASSLGLAGGYADTQYF. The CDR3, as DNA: TGTGCCAGCAGTTTAGGGCTAGCGGGAGGATACGCAGATACGCAGTATTTT. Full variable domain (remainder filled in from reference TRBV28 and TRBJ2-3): DVKVTQSSRYLVKRTGEKVFLECVQDMDHENMFWYRQDPGLGLRLIYFSYDVKMKEKGDIPEGYSVSREKKERFSLILESASTNQTSMYLCASSLGLAGGYADTQYFGPGTRLTVL.

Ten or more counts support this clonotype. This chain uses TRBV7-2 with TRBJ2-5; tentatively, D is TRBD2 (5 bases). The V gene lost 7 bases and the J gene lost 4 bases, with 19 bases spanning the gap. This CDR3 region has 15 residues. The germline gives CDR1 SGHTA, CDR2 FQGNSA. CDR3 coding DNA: TGTGCCAGCACCAAGGACTTGGTCGAGAGAGAGACCCAGTACTTC. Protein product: CASTKDLVERETQYF.

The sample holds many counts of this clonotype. CDR3: CASSYPRGGKGYGYTF. The CDR3 coding sequence is TGTGCCAGCAGTTACCCCCGAGGGGGGAAAGGATATGGCTACACCTTC. The chain combines TRBV6-2 or TRBV6-3 with TRBJ1-2; tentatively, D is TRBD1 (6 bases). Germline-derived CDR1 and CDR2 are MNHEY and SVGEGT. The CDR3 sequence is 16 residues long. With 2 bases removed from V and 5 bases from J, the gap between germline ends came to 18 bases.

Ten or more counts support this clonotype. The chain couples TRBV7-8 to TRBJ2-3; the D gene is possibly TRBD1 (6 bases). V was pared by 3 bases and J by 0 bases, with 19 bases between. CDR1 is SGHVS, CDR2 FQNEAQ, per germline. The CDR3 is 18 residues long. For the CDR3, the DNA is TGTGCCAGCAGCTTGGGCCTAAAGGGGGTAATTAGCACAGATACGCAGTATTTT. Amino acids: CASSLGLKGVISTDTQYF.

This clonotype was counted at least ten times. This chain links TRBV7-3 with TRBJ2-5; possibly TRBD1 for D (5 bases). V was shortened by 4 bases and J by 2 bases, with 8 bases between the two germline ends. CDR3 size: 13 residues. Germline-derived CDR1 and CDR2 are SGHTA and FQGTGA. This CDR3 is CASSSGWQETQYF. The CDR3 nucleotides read TGTGCCAGCAGCTCAGGGTGGCAAGAGACCCAGTACTTC.

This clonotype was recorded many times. This chain's CDR3 is CAIGDRPKYF. The CDR3 DNA is TGTGCCATAGGAGACAGGCCAAAGTACTTC. The chain employs TRBV28 and TRBJ2-7, with TRBD1 as a possible D gene (6 bases). V was cut by 10 bases and J by 11 bases, with 15 bases left in between. Per the germline V gene, CDR1 is MDHEN and CDR2 is SYDVKM. The CDR3 has 10 amino acids.

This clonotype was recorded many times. The CDR3 spells CASSLLWRDADTQYF. The CDR3 DNA reads as TGTGCCAGCAGCTTATTATGGCGGGACGCAGATACGCAGTATTTT. The V call is TRBV7-2, the J call TRBJ2-3, with a weak D call TRBD2 (6 bases). Germline CDR1 SGHTA, CDR2 FQGNSA. The V end was cut by 2 bases, the J end by 4 bases, with 13 bases between. This CDR3 comprises 15 residues.

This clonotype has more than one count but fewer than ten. The CDR3 region is CSATTAQETQYF. For the CDR3, the DNA is TGCAGTGCAACGACAGCCCAGGAGACCCAGTACTTC. This chain connects TRBV20-1 to TRBJ2-5; the D gene is possibly TRBD1 (5 bases). The CDR3 runs to 12 residues. Deletions cut 6 bases from V and 5 bases from J, with 13 bases between. Germline lookup yields CDR1 DFQATT and CDR2 SNEGSKA (reference sequence).

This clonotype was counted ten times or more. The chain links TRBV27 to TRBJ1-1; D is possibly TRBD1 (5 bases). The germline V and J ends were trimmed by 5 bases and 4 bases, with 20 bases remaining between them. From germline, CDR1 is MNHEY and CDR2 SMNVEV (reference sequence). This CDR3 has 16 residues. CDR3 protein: CASSPRDLTEGTEAFF. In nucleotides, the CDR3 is TGTGCCAGCAGTCCCCGGGACCTAACTGAGGGCACTGAAGCTTTCTTT.